This T cell receptor (beta chain) was obtained from a study of T cells in Graves' hyperthyroidism and ophthalmopathy. Study background: At initial diagnosis, before any treatment had begun, peripheral blood was obtained. Overall study results and limits: A 13 V-J model separated ophthalmopathy from stable hyperthyroidism.

With regard to this clonotype: Antigen specificity is unknown. This may be a read error, as it is one base from a much larger clone.

Across 18 months, stable Graves' hyperthyroidism was marked by no progression to ophthalmopathy. In making diagnoses, clinical symptoms, serum thyroxine and TRAb, thyroid ultrasound and orbital computed tomography were all used. Using RNA transcripts as the source, TCR beta CDR3 regions were amplified. An initial round of RT-PCR targeting the TCR CDR3 relied on the HTBI primer set. Using its own MiXCR run on the multiplex PCR reads, TCRdb lists one record per CDR3 protein. This sample has hundreds of thousands of distinct CDR3 sequences; roughly a sixth occur once, and the top ten carry about 17%. This CDR3 region has 14 residues. Germline lookup yields CDR1 SGHVS and CDR2 FQNEAQ. V lost 4 bases, J lost 1 base, and 11 bases lay in between.

This clonotype was sampled from a woman aged 18 to 35 with Graves' hyperthyroidism. The chain uses TRBV7-8 and TRBJ2-7; the D is unclear. Source material: blood. This CDR3 is CASSSEIPSYEQYF. The CDR3 region has the DNA TGTGCCAGCAGCTCGGAGATCCCGTCCTACGAGCAGTACTTC.